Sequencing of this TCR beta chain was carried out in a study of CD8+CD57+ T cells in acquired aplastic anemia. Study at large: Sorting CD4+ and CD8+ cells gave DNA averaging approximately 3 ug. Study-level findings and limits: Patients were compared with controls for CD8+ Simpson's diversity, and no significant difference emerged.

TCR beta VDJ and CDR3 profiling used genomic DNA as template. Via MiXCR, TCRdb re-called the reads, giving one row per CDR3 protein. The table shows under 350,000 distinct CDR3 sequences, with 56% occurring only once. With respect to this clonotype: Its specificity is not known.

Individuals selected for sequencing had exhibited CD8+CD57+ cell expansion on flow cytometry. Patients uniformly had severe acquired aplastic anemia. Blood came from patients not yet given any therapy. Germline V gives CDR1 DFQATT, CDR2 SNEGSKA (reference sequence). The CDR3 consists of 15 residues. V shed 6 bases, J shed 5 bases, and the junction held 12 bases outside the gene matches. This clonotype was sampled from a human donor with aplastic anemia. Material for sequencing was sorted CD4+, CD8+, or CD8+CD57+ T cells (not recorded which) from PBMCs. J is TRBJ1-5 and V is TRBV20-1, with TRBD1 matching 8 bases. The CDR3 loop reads CSASQGATLYQPQHF. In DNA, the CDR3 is TGCAGTGCCTCGCAGGGGGCTACACTTTATCAGCCCCAGCATTTT.